Below, 14 T cell receptor beta chains from the same sample are listed, as sequenced in a study of T cells in Graves' hyperthyroidism and ophthalmopathy. Regions amplified from RNA transcripts were the TCR beta CDR3 regions. The primer set for the first-round RT-PCR of the TCR CDR3 was HTBI. In TCRdb, the multiplex PCR reads were re-called with MiXCR into one record per CDR3 protein. The sample records some 490,000 distinct CDR3 sequences, approximately 23% being singletons. The material sequenced was blood. The receptor set was obtained from a woman in her 70s with Graves' ophthalmopathy.

This clonotype was found many times. The V and J genes are TRBV6-6 and TRBJ2-1; 7 nucleotides line up with TRBD1. The J segment lost 8 bases and the V segment lost 2 bases, leaving 6 bases of the junction unmatched. The CDR3 sequence is 14 residues long. Germline CDR1 is MNHNY and CDR2 is SVGAGI (reference sequence). This chain's CDR3 is CASSYRGTVDEQFF. DNA of the CDR3: TGTGCCAGCAGTTACCGTGGGACAGTCGATGAGCAGTTCTTC.

Points on this clonotype: This clone may be a read error of a much larger clone one base away. The rearrangement links TRBV28 to TRBJ2-5, with 8 bases fitting TRBD1. Germline CDR1 and CDR2: MDHEN and SYDVKM. The V gene end was trimmed by 7 bases and the J gene end by 4 bases; junction bases not matched to a gene: 8. The CDR3 has 14 residues. CDR3 loop: CASTTTGAGETQYF. As DNA, the CDR3 is TGTGCCAGCACCACGACAGGGGCCGGAGAGACCCAGTACTTC.

This clonotype was counted many times. The V and J genes are TRBV20-1 and TRBJ2-2, with 9 bases identical to TRBD2. This CDR3 comprises 16 residues. J was trimmed by 0 bases and V by 0 bases; bases with no gene match: 2. Germline CDR1 is DFQATT and CDR2 is SNEGSKA (reference sequence). CDR3 residues: CSARDPSGANTGELFF. CDR3 in DNA: TGCAGTGCTAGAGATCCTAGCGGGGCGAACACCGGGGAGCTGTTTTTT.

This clonotype was detected ten times or more. The J gene is TRBJ2-5, the V gene TRBV6-2 or TRBV6-3; D is ambiguous. Trimming pared 7 bases from V and 5 bases from J, leaving 17 bases between. Germline assignment: CDR1 MNHEY and CDR2 SVGEGT. The CDR3 covers 14 residues. The CDR3 region has the DNA TGTGCCAGCAACGACCCTGGATCCGGGGAGACCCAGTACTTC. Its protein is CASNDPGSGETQYF.

This clonotype was observed many times. The genes are TRBV11-2 and TRBJ2-1; D not resolved. CDR1 SGHAT and CDR2 FQNNGV come from the germline V gene. The CDR3 totals 15 residues. V lost 1 base to trimming and J lost 9 bases, with 16 bases between them. DNA of the CDR3: TGTGCCAGCAGCTTAGCTACGGGCATGGGCAGTGAGCAGTTCTTC. This sequence encodes CASSLATGMGSEQFF.

For this clonotype: Germline is not matched at one junction end, which may reflect a read error. V usage is TRBV6-4 and J usage is TRBJ2-2; maybe TRBD2 (6 bases). CDR1 and CDR2 from the germline V gene are MRHNA and SNTAGT. The CDR3 has 15 amino acids. CDR3 sequence reads: CAISDSGTNTGELFF. Written as DNA, the CDR3 is TGTGCCATCAGTGACTCCGGGACTAACACCGGGGAGCTGTTTTTT.

The chain recombines TRBV24-1 with TRBJ2-1, with D maybe TRBD1 (6 bases). CDR1 is KGHDR, CDR2 SFDVKD, per germline. V lost 9 bases and J 9 bases, leaving 20 bases between the germline ends. The CDR3 is made up of 14 amino acids. CDR3 DNA: TGTGCCACCCAAGCCAGGGGTCTGGAAGCTGAGCAGTTCTTC. It is translated as CATQARGLEAEQFF.

The chain combines TRBV6-2 or TRBV6-3 with TRBJ1-5; no reliable D call. CDR1 and CDR2 from the germline V gene are MNHEY and SVGEGT. Trimming stripped 7 bases from V and 0 bases from J, with 10 bases between. CDR3 size: 14 residues. CDR3 region: CASKGRHSNQPQHF. The CDR3 region has the DNA TGTGCCAGCAAGGGCAGGCATAGCAATCAGCCCCAGCATTTT.

This clonotype has more than one count but fewer than ten. The rearrangement uses TRBV12-3 or TRBV12-4 and TRBJ1-1, with a tentative D call TRBD1 (6 bases). The V and J ends lost 7 bases and 2 bases respectively, with 14 bases between them. This CDR3 spans 14 amino acids. DNA of the CDR3: TGTGCCAGCATCACCGGGACACCAAACACTGAAGCTTTCTTT. Protein sequence: CASITGTPNTEAFF.

This clonotype has only a few counts. The chain is built from TRBV7-2 and TRBJ2-2, with a tentative D call TRBD1 (6 bases). The CDR3 has 16 amino acids. Germline loops: CDR1 SGHTA, CDR2 FQGNSA. Trimming stripped 2 bases from V and 0 bases from J, with 10 bases between. The CDR3 DNA is TGTGCCAGCAGCTTAACAGGGCTCACGAACACCGGGGAGCTGTTTTTT. Its translation: CASSLTGLTNTGELFF.

This clonotype was observed a few times. The rearrangement links TRBV3-1 to TRBJ1-2; D gene unclear. Trimming pared 0 bases from V and 7 bases from J, leaving 18 bases between. This CDR3 comprises 16 residues. Germline V CDR1 and CDR2: LGHDT, YNNKEL (reference sequence). CDR3 loop: CASSQDEDGLSGGYTF. Here the CDR3 DNA reads TGTGCCAGCAGCCAAGATGAGGACGGGCTTTCAGGTGGCTACACCTTC. The variable domain in full, with the rest retrieved from reference TRBV3-1 and TRBJ1-2, is DTAVSQTPKYLVTQMGNDKSIKCEQNLGHDTMYWYKQDSKKFLKIMFSYNNKELIINETVPNRFSPKSPDKAHLNLHINSLELGDSAVYFCASSQDEDGLSGGYTFGSGTRLTVV.

This clonotype was seen only a few times. The chain couples TRBV15 to TRBJ2-1; D gene uncertain. Germline V gives CDR1 LNHNV, CDR2 YYDKDF (reference sequence). The CDR3 has 16 residues. V was pared by 2 bases and J by 1 base, with 12 bases between. CDR3 sequence: CATSRSVMSSYNEQFF. CDR3 DNA: TGTGCCACCAGCAGAAGCGTCATGAGTTCCTACAATGAGCAGTTCTTC. Filled out from reference TRBV15 and TRBJ2-1, the complete variable domain reads DAMVIQNPRYQVTQFGKPVTLSCSQTLNHNVMYWYQQKSSQAPKLLFHYYDKDFNNEADTPDNFQSRRPNTSFCFLDIRSPGLGDTAMYLCATSRSVMSSYNEQFFGPGTRLTVL.

This clonotype was counted between two and nine times. This sequence joins TRBV5-1 and TRBJ1-2; D remains ambiguous. Germline CDR1 and CDR2: SGHRS and YFSETQ. This CDR3 has 16 residues. Trimming removed 4 bases at V and 3 bases at J, with 19 bases between. Here the CDR3 DNA reads TGCGCCAGCAGCCATCCCCCCGGAGGTGACTACTATGGCTACACCTTC. Encoded protein: CASSHPPGGDYYGYTF.

The sample holds a few counts of this clonotype. This chain joins TRBV28 and TRBJ1-6; 11 bases match TRBD1. V lost 6 bases, J lost 3 bases, and 10 bases stayed unmatched. CDR1 is MDHEN, CDR2 SYDVKM, per germline. This CDR3 has 18 residues. The CDR3 region has the DNA TGTGCCAGCAGCCCACGAACCGGGACAGGGGGCTATAATTCACCCCTCCACTTT. It translates to CASSPRTGTGGYNSPLHF.